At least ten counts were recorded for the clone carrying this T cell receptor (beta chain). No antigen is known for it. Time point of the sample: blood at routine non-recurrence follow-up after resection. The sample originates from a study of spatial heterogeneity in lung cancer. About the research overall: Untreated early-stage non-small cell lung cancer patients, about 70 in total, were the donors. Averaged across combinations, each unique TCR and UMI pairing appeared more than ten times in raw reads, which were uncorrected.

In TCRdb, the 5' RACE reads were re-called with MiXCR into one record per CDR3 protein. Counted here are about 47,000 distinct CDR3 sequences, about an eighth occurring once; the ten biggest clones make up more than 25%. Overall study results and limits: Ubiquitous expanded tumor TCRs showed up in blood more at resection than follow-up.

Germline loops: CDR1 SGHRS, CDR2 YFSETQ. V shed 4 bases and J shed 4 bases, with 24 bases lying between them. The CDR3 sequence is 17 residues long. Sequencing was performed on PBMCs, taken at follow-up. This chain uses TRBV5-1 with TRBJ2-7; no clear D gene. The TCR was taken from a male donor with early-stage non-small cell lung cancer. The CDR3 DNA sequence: TGCGCCAGCAGCCCGTGGACGGCTGGAACTGGGGAATACGAGCAGTACTTC. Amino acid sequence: CASSPWTAGTGEYEQYF. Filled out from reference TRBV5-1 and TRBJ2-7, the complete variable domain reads KAGVTQTPRYLIKTRGQQVTLSCSPISGHRSVSWYQQTPGQGLQFLFEYFSETQRNKGNFPGRFSGRQFSNSRSEMNVSTLELGDSALYLCASSPWTAGTGEYEQYFGPGTRLTVT.